The 6 T cell receptor beta chains given below trace back to one sample, sequenced in a study of cytomegalovirus exposure and HLA in healthy donors. The PCR ran on 60 Vbeta and 13 Jbeta primers. The assay was immunoSEQ multiplex PCR, and TCRdb's table has in-frame clones only and misses some. The table has around 100,000 clones, 55% to 75% seen once; the top ten hold around 9%. Sequenced input: PBMCs. These receptors were obtained from a man in his thirties or forties in good health and CMV-seropositive.

The rearrangement uses TRBV30 and TRBJ1-2, with D possibly matching TRBD1 (5 bases). V was trimmed by 2 bases and J by 8 bases, leaving 12 bases between them. This CDR3 spans 12 amino acids. The germline V gene has CDR1 GTSNPN and CDR2 SVGIG (reference sequence). DNA for the CDR3: TGTGCCTGGAGTCTGGGGCTCTTGGGCTACACCTTC. Translation gives CAWSLGLLGYTF.

The rearrangement uses TRBV5-6 and TRBJ1-2; 8 positions agree with TRBD1. V lost 5 bases to trimming and J lost 4 bases; unmatched junction nucleotides: 7. Germline V gene sequence: CDR1 SGHDT, CDR2 YYEEEE. The CDR3 is 14 amino acids. CDR3 region: CASRPDTGGYGYTF. CDR3 bases: TGTGCCAGCAGACCGGATACAGGGGGCTATGGCTACACCTTC.

This clone has only one observation. The rearrangement uses TRBV9 and TRBJ2-5, with 7 bases lining up with TRBD2. Trimming removed 4 bases from V and 0 bases from J; junction bases left unmatched: 3. This CDR3 contains 14 residues. CDR1 is SGDLS and CDR2 is YYNGEE in the germline V gene. The CDR3 protein is CASSPTSDQETQYF. The CDR3 bases are TGTGCCAGCAGCCCCACTAGCGACCAAGAGACCCAGTACTTC. Combining the CDR3 with reference TRBV9 and TRBJ2-5 gives the whole variable domain DSGVTQTPKHLITATGQRVTLRCSPRSGDLSVYWYQQSLDQGLQFLIQYYNGEERAKGNILERFSAQQFPDLHSELNLSSLELGDSALYFCASSPTSDQETQYFGPGTRLLVL.

The gene calls are TRBV4-1 and TRBJ2-1; D uncertain. V lost 3 bases and J lost 5, with 5 bases in between. This CDR3 contains 12 residues. The V gene's germline CDR1 is MGHRA and CDR2 YSYEKL. CDR3 coding DNA: TGCGCCAGCAGCCACCTAGACAATGAGCAGTTCTTC. Its protein is CASSHLDNEQFF.

The chain has TRBV5-1 and TRBJ2-1, with TRBD2 matching 9 bases. V gave up 7 bases and J gave up 4 bases; unmatched junction bases: 6. The V gene's germline CDR1 is SGHRS and CDR2 YFSETQ. The CDR3 is made up of 14 amino acids. The CDR3 nucleotides are TGCGCCAGCCAGAGCGGGGGGCTATACAATGAGCAGTTCTTC. Amino acid sequence: CASQSGGLYNEQFF.

This clone occurred a few times. This chain uses TRBV6-5 with TRBJ1-1; the D gene is possibly TRBD1 (6 bases). Germline V gene data show CDR1 as MNHEY and CDR2 as SVGAGI. The CDR3 spans 16 residues. Trimming took off 1 base at V and 5 bases at J, with 17 bases between the two ends. CDR3 sequence (DNA): TGTGCCAGCAGTTACTTAAGCCCTCGGGACAAAACTGAAGCTTTCTTT. This translates into CASSYLSPRDKTEAFF.